The present T cell receptor beta chain was sequenced within a study of cytomegalovirus exposure and HLA in healthy donors. Study-wide background: From donors who were HLA-typed, an early data release held 70 million to 90 million unique TCRs.

Trimming removed 0 bases from V and 3 bases from J, with 24 bases in between. This CDR3 comprises 20 residues. CDR1 is WNHNN and CDR2 is SYGVQD in the germline V gene (reference sequence). The count of this clone is one. Both 60 Vbeta primers and 13 Jbeta primers went into the PCR. TCRdb keeps only in-frame clones here, not all; method: immunoSEQ multiplex PCR. The table includes about 43,000 clones, around three quarters detected once. The genes are TRBV10-1 and TRBJ2-1, with D maybe TRBD2 (6 bases). The sequenced sample was PBMCs. This sequence was found in a man in his thirties or forties in good health and CMV-seronegative. CDR3 residues: CASSESIGWGTSLGYNEQFF. The CDR3 bases are TGCGCCAGCAGTGAGTCAATCGGGTGGGGGACTTCCCTGGGCTACAATGAGCAGTTCTTC.